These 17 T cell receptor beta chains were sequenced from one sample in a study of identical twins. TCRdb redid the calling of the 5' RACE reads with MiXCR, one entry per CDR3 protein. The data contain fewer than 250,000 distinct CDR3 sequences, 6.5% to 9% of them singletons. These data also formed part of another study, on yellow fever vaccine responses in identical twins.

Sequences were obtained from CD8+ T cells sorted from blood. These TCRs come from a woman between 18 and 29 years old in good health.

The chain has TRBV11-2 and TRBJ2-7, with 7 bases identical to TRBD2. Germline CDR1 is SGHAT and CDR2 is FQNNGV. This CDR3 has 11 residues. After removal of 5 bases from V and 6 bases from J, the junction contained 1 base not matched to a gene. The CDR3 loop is CASSPSGEQYF. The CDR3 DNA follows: TGTGCCAGCAGCCCTAGCGGCGAGCAGTACTTC. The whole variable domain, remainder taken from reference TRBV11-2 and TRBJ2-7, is EAGVAQSPRYKIIEKRQSVAFWCNPISGHATLYWYQQILGQGPKLLIQFQNNGVVDDSQLPKDRFSAERLKGVDSTLKIQPAKLEDSAVYLCASSPSGEQYFGPGTRLTVT.

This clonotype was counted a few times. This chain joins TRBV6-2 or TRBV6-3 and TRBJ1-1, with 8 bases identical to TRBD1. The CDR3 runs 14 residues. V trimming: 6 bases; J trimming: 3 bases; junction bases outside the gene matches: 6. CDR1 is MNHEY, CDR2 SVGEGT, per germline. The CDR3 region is CASRKTGGYTEAFF. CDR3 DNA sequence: TGTGCCAGCAGAAAAACAGGGGGATACACTGAAGCTTTCTTT.

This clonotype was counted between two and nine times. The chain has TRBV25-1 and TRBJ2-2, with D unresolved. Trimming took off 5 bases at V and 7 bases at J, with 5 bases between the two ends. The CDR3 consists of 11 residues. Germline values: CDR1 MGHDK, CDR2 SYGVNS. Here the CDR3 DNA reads TGTGCCAGCAGTCAACACGGGGAGCTGTTTTTT. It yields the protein CASSQHGELFF.

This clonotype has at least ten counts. CDR3 bases: TGTGCCAGCAGTTCGGACAGGGAGGATGAGACCCAGTACTTC. Translated, it gives CASSSDREDETQYF. The chain employs TRBV12-3 or TRBV12-4 and TRBJ2-5, with 8 bases matching TRBD1. The CDR3 totals 14 residues. V lost 4 bases and J lost 5; bases outside the gene matches: 6.

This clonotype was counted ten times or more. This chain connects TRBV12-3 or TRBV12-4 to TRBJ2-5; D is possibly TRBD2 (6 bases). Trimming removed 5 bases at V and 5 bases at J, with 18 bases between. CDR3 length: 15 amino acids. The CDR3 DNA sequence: TGTGCCAGCAGTACGAAGGGACTTCTCGCGGAGACCCAGTACTTC. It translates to CASSTKGLLAETQYF.

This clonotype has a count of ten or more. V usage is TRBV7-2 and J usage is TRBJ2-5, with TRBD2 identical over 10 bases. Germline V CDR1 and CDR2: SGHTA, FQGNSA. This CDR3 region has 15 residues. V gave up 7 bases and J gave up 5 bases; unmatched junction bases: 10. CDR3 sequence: CASMRTSGFSETQYF. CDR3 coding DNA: TGTGCCAGCATGAGGACTAGCGGCTTCTCGGAGACCCAGTACTTC.

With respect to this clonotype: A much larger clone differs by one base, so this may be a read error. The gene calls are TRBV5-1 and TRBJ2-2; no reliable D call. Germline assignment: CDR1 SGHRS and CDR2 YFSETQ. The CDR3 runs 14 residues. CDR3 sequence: CVSSFFATTGELFF. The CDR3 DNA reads TGCGTCAGCAGCTTCTTTGCGACCACCGGGGAGCTGTTTTTT.

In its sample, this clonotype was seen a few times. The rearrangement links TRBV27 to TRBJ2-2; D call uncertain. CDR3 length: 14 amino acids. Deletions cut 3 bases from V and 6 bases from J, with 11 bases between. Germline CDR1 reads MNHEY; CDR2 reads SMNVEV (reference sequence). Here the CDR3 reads CASSLREYSGELFF. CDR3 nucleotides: TGTGCCAGCAGTTTGAGAGAATACTCCGGGGAGCTGTTTTTT.

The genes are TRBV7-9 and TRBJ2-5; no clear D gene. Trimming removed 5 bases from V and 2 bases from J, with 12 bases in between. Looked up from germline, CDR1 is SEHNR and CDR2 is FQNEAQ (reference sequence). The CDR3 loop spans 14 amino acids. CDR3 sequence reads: CASSPVLGQETQYF. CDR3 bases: TGTGCCAGCAGCCCAGTGCTAGGTCAAGAGACCCAGTACTTC.

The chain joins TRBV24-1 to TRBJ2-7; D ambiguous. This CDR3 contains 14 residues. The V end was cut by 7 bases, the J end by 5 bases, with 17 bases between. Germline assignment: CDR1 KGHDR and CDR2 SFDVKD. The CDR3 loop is CATSSRTRVDEQYF. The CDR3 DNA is TGTGCCACCAGCTCCCGGACCCGGGTTGACGAGCAGTACTTC.

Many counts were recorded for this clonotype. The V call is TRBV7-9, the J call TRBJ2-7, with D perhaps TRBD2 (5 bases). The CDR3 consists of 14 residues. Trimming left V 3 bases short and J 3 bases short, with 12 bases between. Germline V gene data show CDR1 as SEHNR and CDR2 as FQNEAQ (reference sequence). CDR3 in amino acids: CASSFGETNYEQYV. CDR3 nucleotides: TGTGCCAGCAGCTTTGGGGAGACAAACTACGAGCAGTACGTC.

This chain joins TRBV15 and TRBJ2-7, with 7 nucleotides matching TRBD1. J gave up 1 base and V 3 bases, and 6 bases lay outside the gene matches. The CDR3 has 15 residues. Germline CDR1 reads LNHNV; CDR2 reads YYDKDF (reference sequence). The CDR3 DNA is TGTGCCACCAGCAGCGGGACAGCCAAATCCTACGAGCAGTACTTC. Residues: CATSSGTAKSYEQYF.

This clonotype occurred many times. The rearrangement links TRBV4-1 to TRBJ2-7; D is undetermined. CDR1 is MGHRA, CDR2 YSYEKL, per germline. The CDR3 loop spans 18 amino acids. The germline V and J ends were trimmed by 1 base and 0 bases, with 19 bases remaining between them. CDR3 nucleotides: TGCGCCAGCAGCCAAGCCGCAGGTAACGGATACAACTCCTACGAGCAGTACTTC. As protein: CASSQAAGNGYNSYEQYF.

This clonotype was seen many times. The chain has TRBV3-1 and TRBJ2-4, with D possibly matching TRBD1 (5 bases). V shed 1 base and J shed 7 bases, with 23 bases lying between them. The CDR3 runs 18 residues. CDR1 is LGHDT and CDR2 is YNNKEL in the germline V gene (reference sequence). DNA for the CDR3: TGTGCCAGCAGCCAAGGATACCTGGGGCCAAGTGGGCCTAACATTCAGTACTTC. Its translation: CASSQGYLGPSGPNIQYF. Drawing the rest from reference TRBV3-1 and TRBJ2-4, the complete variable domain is DTAVSQTPKYLVTQMGNDKSIKCEQNLGHDTMYWYKQDSKKFLKIMFSYNNKELIINETVPNRFSPKSPDKAHLNLHINSLELGDSAVYFCASSQGYLGPSGPNIQYFGAGTRLSVL.

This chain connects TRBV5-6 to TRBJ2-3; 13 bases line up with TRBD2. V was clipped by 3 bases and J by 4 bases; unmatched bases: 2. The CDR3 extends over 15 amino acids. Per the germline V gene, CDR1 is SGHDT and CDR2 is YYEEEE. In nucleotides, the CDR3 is TGTGCCAGCAGCTGGGGACTAGCGGGACCAGATACGCAGTATTTT. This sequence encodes CASSWGLAGPDTQYF.

In DNA form, the CDR3 reads TGTGCCAGCAGTGACTCAGGCAACTACGAGCAGTACTTC. Translated, it gives CASSDSGNYEQYF. The V and J genes are TRBV2 and TRBJ2-7; no reliable D call. Trimming removed 3 bases from V and 3 bases from J, with 9 bases in between. Germline assignment: CDR1 SNHLY and CDR2 FYNNEI. The CDR3 sequence is 13 residues long. Full variable domain (remainder filled in from reference TRBV2 and TRBJ2-7): EPEVTQTPSHQVTQMGQEVILRCVPISNHLYFYWYRQILGQKVEFLVSFYNNEISEKSEIFDDQFSVERPDGSNFTLKIRSTKLEDSAMYFCASSDSGNYEQYFGPGTRLTVT.

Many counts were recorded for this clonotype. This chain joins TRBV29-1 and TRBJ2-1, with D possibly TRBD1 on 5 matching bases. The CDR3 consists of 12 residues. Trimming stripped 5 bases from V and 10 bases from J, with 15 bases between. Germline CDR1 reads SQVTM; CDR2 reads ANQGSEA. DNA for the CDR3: TGCAGCGTTAAGGTACTCGACAGAGAGCAGTTCTTC. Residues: CSVKVLDREQFF.